A selection of T cell receptor beta chains follows, all from one sample in a study of control samples from healthy donors and cancer patients. Generated by immunoSEQ multiplex PCR, the TCRdb table keeps only in-frame clones and is missing some. The repertoire holds fewer than 85,000 clones, with 70% to 90% as singletons. The specimen was blood. Receptors were obtained from a man aged 45-65 years in good health. Both conserved end residues are part of each CDR3. D genes are given only for firm matches. Clone size is not always given. Where it is, it says once, few, many or a class for expanded clones.

v_gene	len	abundance	j_gene	d_gene	CDR3aa	CDR3nt
TRBV25-1	18	.	TRBJ2-7	.	CASSEVPGPALSSYEQYF	TGTGCCAGCAGTGAGGTTCCGGGGCCGGCCCTCTCTTCCTACGAGCAGTACTTC
TRBV3-1/TRBV3-2	19	.	TRBJ2-5	.	CASSQTRGLPREGQETQYF	TGTGCCAGCAGCCAGACGAGGGGACTCCCGAGAGAGGGACAAGAGACCCAGTACTTC
TRBV19	15	.	TRBJ2-1	TRBD2	CASSIGLASYNEQFF	TGTGCCAGTAGTATAGGACTAGCTTCCTACAATGAGCAGTTCTTC
TRBV29-1	13	.	TRBJ1-2	TRBD1	CSAGQGAGYGYTF	TGCAGCGCTGGACAGGGGGCGGGGTATGGCTACACCTTC
TRBV7-9	14	.	TRBJ1-6	.	CASSRGPGYSPLHF	TGTGCCAGCAGCCGGGGGCCAGGTTACTCACCCCTCCACTTT
TRBV28	14	.	TRBJ2-5	.	CASTPRERGETQYF	TGTGCCAGCACCCCCCGGGAGCGAGGAGAGACCCAGTACTTC
TRBV5-4	12	.	TRBJ2-3	.	CASSLSTDTQYF	TGTGCCAGCAGCTTAAGCACAGATACGCAGTATTTT
TRBV4-2	19	.	TRBJ2-7	TRBD2	CASSQDLNTAGGTTYEQYF	TGTGCCAGCAGCCAAGATCTAAATACAGCGGGGGGGACTACCTACGAGCAGTACTTC
TRBV5-1	14	.	TRBJ2-7	.	CASSLLVSSYEQYF	TGCGCCAGCAGTTTGCTGGTCAGCTCCTACGAGCAGTACTTC
TRBV4-3	17	.	TRBJ1-6	TRBD1	CASSQDPGTGGDSPLHF	TGCGCCAGCAGCCAAGATCCGGGGACAGGCGGGGATTCACCCCTCCACTTT
TRBV5-6	16	.	TRBJ1-5	TRBD1	CASSPNRGPSNQPQHF	TGTGCCAGCAGTCCCAACAGGGGGCCTAGCAATCAGCCCCAGCATTTT
TRBV7-2	15	.	TRBJ2-1	TRBD1	CASSKGQGAINEQFF	TGTGCCAGCAGCAAGGGACAGGGGGCGATCAATGAGCAGTTCTTC
TRBV6-4	13	.	TRBJ1-1	.	CASSEQKNTEAFF	TGTGCCAGCAGTGAGCAAAAGAACACTGAAGCTTTCTTT
TRBV27	14	.	TRBJ1-6	.	CASSLAQGIAPLHF	TGTGCCAGCAGTTTAGCACAGGGAATTGCACCCCTCCACTTT
TRBV11-2	17	few	TRBJ2-1	TRBD2	CASSFTGTSGVNNEQFF	TGTGCCAGCAGCTTCACCGGGACTAGCGGGGTCAACAATGAGCAGTTCTTC
TRBV12-5	14	.	TRBJ2-6	.	CASGFASGANVLTF	TGTGCTAGTGGTTTTGCCTCTGGGGCCAACGTCCTGACTTTC
TRBV5-1	12	.	TRBJ2-3	.	CASSGQSDTQYF	TGCGCCAGCAGTGGACAATCAGATACGCAGTATTTT
TRBV4-1	16	.	TRBJ1-2	.	CASSSNGGQTNYGYTF	TGCGCCAGCAGCTCCAACGGTGGCCAAACCAACTATGGCTACACCTTC
TRBV6-5	13	.	TRBJ2-5	.	CASSIWQEETQYF	TGTGCCAGCAGTATTTGGCAGGAAGAGACCCAGTACTTC
TRBV19	14	.	TRBJ2-3	.	CASQGVRGTDTQYF	TGTGCCAGCCAGGGTGTCCGTGGCACAGATACGCAGTATTTT
TRBV19	13	.	TRBJ1-1	.	CASSIVPGAEAFF	TGTGCCAGTAGTATTGTCCCAGGGGCTGAAGCTTTCTTT
TRBV2	15	.	TRBJ2-2	.	CASSEGGGDTGELFF	TGTGCCAGCAGTGAAGGGGGGGGCGACACCGGGGAGCTGTTTTTT
TRBV27	14	.	TRBJ2-5	TRBD1	CASRATGNPETQYF	TGTGCCAGCAGGGCGACAGGGAATCCAGAGACCCAGTACTTC
TRBV7-9	16	.	TRBJ2-1	TRBD2	CASSPTSGVSYNEQFF	TGTGCCAGCAGCCCGACTAGCGGGGTTTCCTACAATGAGCAGTTCTTC
TRBV3-1/TRBV3-2	11	.	TRBJ1-1	.	CASRGNTEAFF	TGTGCCAGCAGGGGGAACACTGAAGCTTTCTTT
TRBV9	19	.	TRBJ2-6	.	CASSPPRPLLLSGANVLTF	TGTGCCAGCAGCCCCCCCCGGCCCCTACTCCTCTCTGGGGCCAACGTCCTGACTTTC
TRBV7-2	15	.	TRBJ2-1	.	CASSLVWTSYNEQFF	TGTGCCAGCAGCTTAGTGTGGACGTCCTACAATGAGCAGTTCTTC
TRBV7-8	13	.	TRBJ2-7	.	CASSPGPLYEQYF	TGTGCCAGCAGCCCAGGGCCCCTTTACGAGCAGTACTTC
TRBV30	14	.	TRBJ1-5	TRBD1	CAWRGQGVYQPQHF	TGTGCCTGGAGGGGACAGGGGGTTTATCAGCCCCAGCATTTT
TRBV5-6	14	.	TRBJ2-3	.	CASSFDGRTDTQYF	TGTGCCAGCAGCTTCGACGGACGCACAGATACGCAGTATTTT
TRBV7-9	12	.	TRBJ2-7	.	CASSGPRYEQYF	TGTGCCAGCAGCGGACCAAGATACGAGCAGTACTTC
TRBV3-1/TRBV3-2	12	.	TRBJ2-1	TRBD1	CASSGQGDEQFF	TGTGCCAGCAGCGGACAGGGGGATGAGCAGTTCTTC
TRBV10-2	14	.	TRBJ1-5	.	CASSDMGPGEPQHF	TGCGCCAGCAGTGATATGGGCCCGGGAGAGCCCCAGCATTTT
TRBV24-1	11	few	TRBJ2-7	TRBD2	CATSRGGEQYF	TGTGCCACCAGTAGGGGAGGGGAGCAGTACTTC
TRBV7-6	13	.	TRBJ2-7	.	CASSLVGYNEQYF	TGTGCCAGCAGCTTAGTAGGGTACAACGAGCAGTACTTC
TRBV4-1	16	.	TRBJ2-3	TRBD1	CASSQRTGAVTDTQYF	TGCGCCAGCAGCCAACGTACAGGGGCGGTAACAGATACGCAGTATTTT
TRBV5-1	21	.	TRBJ2-6	.	CASSKNPPGPSFSSGANVLTF	TGCGCCAGCAGCAAGAACCCTCCGGGACCTTCCTTTAGCTCTGGGGCCAACGTCCTGACTTTC
TRBV19	16	.	TRBJ2-1	TRBD2	CASSPYGTSRNGEQFF	TGTGCCAGTAGTCCCTACGGGACTAGCAGGAACGGGGAGCAGTTCTTC
TRBV6-6	14	.	TRBJ1-5	.	CAVGQIYSNQPQHF	TGTGCCGTTGGGCAAATTTATAGCAATCAGCCCCAGCATTTT
TRBV11-2	15	.	TRBJ2-1	.	CASSYPGPRVNEQFF	TGTGCCAGCAGCTATCCGGGACCGCGGGTGAATGAGCAGTTCTTC
TRBV5-1	14	.	TRBJ2-2	.	CAASREPNTGELFF	TGCGCCGCCTCCAGGGAGCCGAACACCGGGGAGCTGTTTTTT